This record looks at one T cell receptor (beta chain) sequence and its context. What it binds is unknown. The source of the sample is a study of shared clonotypes between healthy human individuals. Study information: A donor's plate count was three for CD4 naive and three for CD4 memory; CD8 naive had two and CD8 memory one.

Germline CDR1 MNHNY, CDR2 SVGAGI (reference sequence). This CDR3 has 14 residues. Trimming shortened V by 6 bases and J by 2 bases, and 11 bases separated the two germline ends. General study results and limits: Clonotype sharing across donors was expected to vary with sequencing depth. Relative to their counterparts shared across all four donors, non-shared clonotypes exhibited diminished generation probabilities.

The protocol was immunoSEQ multiplex PCR, while the TCRdb copy is restricted to in-frame clones and leaves out a portion. The data contain approximately 1,000,000 clones, 70% to 80% of them singletons. The sequence was collected from a man aged 18 to 30 in good health. Some clones in this sample may be carry-over from other donors' samples. The material sequenced was memory CD4+ T cells from PBMCs. The subset is: CD45RA-negative fraction. The gene calls are TRBV6-6 and TRBJ1-3; perhaps TRBD1 as D (5 bases). The CDR3 DNA follows: TGTGCCAGCAGCCACGACAGACCTGGAAACACCATATATTTT. Amino acids: CASSHDRPGNTIYF.